The present TCR beta chain was sequenced within a study of metastatic and nonmetastatic thyroid tumors. About the study: Repertoire comparison spanned blood and tumor or nodule tissue of malignant and benign thyroid patients.

This clone was detected ten times or more. Its antigen is undetermined. Not a single patient had been given any form of treatment at any point before undergoing thyroid surgery. Looked up from germline, CDR1 is SGDLS and CDR2 is YYNGEE. Trimming shortened V by 4 bases and J by 4 bases, and 9 bases separated the two germline ends. The CDR3 is made up of 13 amino acids. General study points: Significantly greater TCR beta diversity was reportedly found in malignant thyroid tumors than in benign nodules (in blood and tumor).

With MiXCR, TCRdb reprocessed the PCR reads. The sample includes around 89,000 clones, more than 12% of them seen just once. This TCR was recovered from a female donor with papillary thyroid cancer or a benign thyroid nodule (not recorded which). Some clones in this sample may be carry-over from other donors' samples. What was sequenced was blood. V gene TRBV9 combines with J gene TRBJ2-1; no firm D call. DNA for the CDR3: TGTGCCAGCAGCCCTCAGACGTACAATGAGCAGTTCTTC. Protein: CASSPQTYNEQFF.